This TCR beta chain was identified in a study of control samples from healthy donors and cancer patients. This CDR3 spans 13 amino acids. V was trimmed by 1 base and J by 0 bases, leaving 3 bases between them. Germline CDR1 and CDR2: SGHAT and FQNNGV. Clones were sequenced by immunoSEQ multiplex PCR, and TCRdb holds only the in-frame ones, with some missing. The table has approximately 59,000 clones, more than 70% seen once. In this sample, this clone turned up a few times. This sequence originates from a woman in her fifties or sixties with lung cancer. The source material was PBMCs. The chain combines TRBV11-2 with TRBJ2-5; D unclear. The CDR3 loop reads CASSLGYQETQYF. CDR3 coding DNA: TGTGCCAGCAGCTTAGGGTACCAAGAGACCCAGTACTTC.